This is a list of T cell receptor beta chains from one sample in a study of shared clonotypes between healthy human individuals. Assay: immunoSEQ multiplex PCR; the TCRdb copy retains only in-frame clones and omits some. The table includes approximately 2,000,000 clones, around 90% detected once. The sequenced material came from naive CD4+ T cells from PBMCs. The receptors were gathered from a man aged 18-30 years in good health. Some clones in this sample may be carry-over from other donors' samples. CDR3s include the opening cysteine and the closing phenylalanine or tryptophan. D genes are given only for firm matches. Rows may omit the clone size; those that give it use once, few, many or a size class.

d_gene	v_gene	j_gene	abundance	CDR3aa	CDR3nt
TRBD2	TRBV7-2	TRBJ2-5	.	CASSLRTGGLETQYF	TGTGCCAGCAGCTTACGTACGGGAGGGTTGGAGACCCAGTACTTC
TRBD2	TRBV2	TRBJ2-1	.	CASSQRAGTSGRVSVNEQFF	TGTGCCAGTAGTCAAAGAGCCGGGACTAGCGGGAGGGTCTCTGTTAATGAGCAGTTCTTC
TRBD2	TRBV7-9	TRBJ2-3	.	CASSADWTSGTDTQYF	TGTGCCAGCAGCGCTGACTGGACTAGCGGCACAGATACGCAGTATTTT
.	TRBV18	TRBJ2-4	.	CASSPPTSGQQYF	TGTGCCAGCTCACCACCTACAAGCGGACAACAGTACTTC
TRBD1	TRBV29-1	TRBJ2-5	.	CSASEQGQETQYF	TGCAGCGCCTCCGAACAGGGGCAAGAGACCCAGTACTTC
TRBD2	TRBV5-4	TRBJ2-5	.	CASSLKLAGRETQYF	TGTGCCAGCAGCTTGAAACTAGCGGGACGGGAGACCCAGTACTTC
.	TRBV6-6	TRBJ2-7	.	CASSAPEGATYEQYF	TGTGCCAGCAGCGCTCCGGAGGGGGCGACCTACGAGCAGTACTTC
TRBD1	TRBV28	TRBJ1-3	.	CASSPGGTSGNTIYF	TGTGCCAGCAGCCCAGGGGGTACCTCTGGAAACACCATATATTTT
TRBD2	TRBV7-9	TRBJ2-3	.	CASSLESPGTSRTDTQYF	TGTGCCAGCAGCTTAGAAAGCCCCGGGACTAGCCGGACAGATACGCAGTATTTT
.	TRBV15	TRBJ1-3	.	CATSGMGERAGNTIYF	TGTGCCACCAGCGGGATGGGCGAGAGGGCTGGAAACACCATATATTTT
.	TRBV7-9	TRBJ1-2	.	CASSLEGNYGYTF	TGTGCCAGCAGCTTAGAGGGGAACTATGGCTACACCTTC
TRBD2	TRBV6-1	TRBJ2-7	.	CASSVAGGYEQYF	TGTGCCAGCAGTGTAGCGGGAGGCTACGAGCAGTACTTC
TRBD1	TRBV10-3	TRBJ2-7	.	CAISEFGTEPYEQYF	TGTGCCATCAGTGAATTCGGGACAGAACCCTACGAGCAGTACTTC
.	TRBV7-9	TRBJ1-1	.	CASRLQGGLNSNTEAFF	TGTGCCAGCAGGCTTCAAGGGGGACTTAATTCGAACACTGAAGCTTTCTTT
.	TRBV14	TRBJ1-2	.	CASSQVSVPTSYGYTF	TGTGCCAGCAGCCAAGTATCAGTACCCACCAGCTATGGCTACACCTTC
.	TRBV19	TRBJ2-7	.	CASSGVGGPYEQYF	TGTGCCAGTAGTGGGGTCGGGGGACCCTACGAGCAGTACTTC
.	TRBV29-1	TRBJ2-3	once	CSVELAVSTDTQYF	TGCAGCGTTGAGCTAGCCGTTAGCACAGATACGCAGTATTTT
TRBD2	TRBV5-1	TRBJ2-7	once	CASSLAPPSGSYEQYF	TGCGCCAGCAGCTTGGCCCCTCCTAGCGGGAGTTACGAGCAGTACTTC
TRBD1	TRBV7-2	TRBJ2-2	.	CASSVRQGPGELFF	TGTGCCAGCAGCGTTCGACAGGGACCCGGGGAGCTGTTTTTT
.	TRBV4-1	TRBJ2-6	.	CASSLAGGRTGANVLTF	TGCGCCAGCAGCCTGGCCGGGGGGCGCACCGGGGCCAACGTCCTGACTTTC
TRBD2	TRBV11-2	TRBJ2-1	.	CASSPLAGAYNEQFF	TGTGCCAGCAGCCCACTAGCGGGAGCCTACAATGAGCAGTTCTTC
.	TRBV5-6	TRBJ1-2	.	CASSLANGADGYTF	TGTGCCAGCAGCTTGGCCAATGGGGCGGATGGCTACACCTTC
.	TRBV5-1	TRBJ1-3	.	CASSGGDSGNTIYF	TGCGCCAGCAGCGGGGGGGACTCTGGAAACACCATATATTTT
TRBD1	TRBV4-1	TRBJ2-1	once	CASSQDRGRGAYNEQFF	TGCGCCAGCAGCCAAGATAGGGGGCGAGGGGCCTACAATGAGCAGTTCTTC
TRBD1	TRBV18	TRBJ2-7	.	CASSPGTGGDEQYF	TGTGCCAGCTCACCGGGGACAGGAGGAGACGAGCAGTACTTC
.	TRBV5-4	TRBJ2-1	.	CASSSSETGNNEQFF	TGTGCCAGCAGCTCCAGTGAGACAGGAAACAATGAGCAGTTCTTC
TRBD1	TRBV28	TRBJ1-1	.	CASSFTGGNAFF	TGTGCCAGCAGTTTTACAGGGGGCAATGCTTTCTTT